Presented here are 4 T cell receptor beta chains from one specimen sequenced in a study of beta chain features in type 1 diabetes. Sequenced material consisted of expressed TCRB transcripts (all of the isolated RNA was reverse transcribed). Sequencing was performed with immunoSEQ multiplex PCR; in TCRdb, only in-frame clones are kept and a portion is missing. The top ten hold about 0.015% of the sample, which has roughly 330,000 clones, around 10% seen once. Specimen: naive CD4+ T cells from blood. Receptors were obtained from a woman in her 30s in good health.

This clone was observed a few times. The rearrangement joins TRBV11-1 to TRBJ2-1; TRBD2 aligns across 8 bases. Germline V gene data show CDR1 as SGHAT and CDR2 as FQDESV (reference sequence). V shed 3 bases, J shed 7 bases, and the junction held 14 bases outside the gene matches. This CDR3 region has 17 residues. This chain's CDR3 is CASSFRPSGSTGNEQFF. The CDR3 region has the DNA TGTGCCAGCAGCTTCCGTCCCAGCGGGAGTACGGGGAATGAGCAGTTCTTC.

This clone was detected a few times. V gene TRBV28 combines with J gene TRBJ2-5; TRBD2 might be the D (5 bases). In germline, CDR1 is MDHEN, CDR2 SYDVKM. Between the trimmed V and J ends, which lost 3 bases and 2 bases, there was a span of 13 bases. The CDR3 length is 15 residues. CDR3 in amino acids: CASSLVGVEQETQYF. CDR3 nucleotides: TGTGCCAGCAGTTTGGTGGGAGTGGAACAAGAGACCCAGTACTTC.

Notes on this clone: Other DNA sequences of this sample code for an identical CDR3. The CDR3 spells CASSPRSGETQYF. CDR3 sequence (DNA): TGTGCCAGCTCACCCAGATCAGGAGAGACCCAGTACTTC. The V and J genes are TRBV18 and TRBJ2-5; D unclear. This CDR3 has 13 amino acids. Germline CDR1 KGHSH, CDR2 LQKENI. The germline V and J ends were trimmed by 3 bases and 4 bases, with 9 bases remaining between them.

In its sample, this clone was seen a few times. V usage is TRBV15 and J usage is TRBJ2-7; TRBD2 agrees at 15 bases. Germline V gene data show CDR1 as LNHNV and CDR2 as YYDKDF (reference sequence). The J segment lost 4 bases and the V segment lost 5 bases, leaving 24 bases of the junction unmatched. The CDR3 has 22 amino acids. CDR3 in DNA: TGTGCCACCAGCCCTATTCGGGGACTAGCGGGAGGAGCGCTCGGGAGCGGGTACGAGCAGTACTTC. Protein product: CATSPIRGLAGGALGSGYEQYF.